This T cell receptor (beta chain) was sequenced during a study of regulatory T cells in long-lasting Graves disease (dated by TCRdb to 2020 to 2022). A note on the overall study: Newly diagnosed Graves' disease patients had taken antithyroid drugs for less than 3 months. Patients with persistent Graves' disease were compared with patients with newly diagnosed Graves' disease using TCR sequencing and RNA sequencing of peripheral blood. The study took place in China and was registered as a clinical trial. A total of roughly 35 samples were covered by TCR sequencing, comprising around 13 persistent and some 20 newly diagnosed Graves' disease patients.

This specimen's time point label, interpreted: newly diagnosed GD, antithyroid drugs for less than 3 months. RNA was extracted from PBMCs in TRIzol for both TCR sequencing and RNA sequencing. Graves' disease was diagnosed according to American Thyroid Association guidelines. Recruitment of patients was carried out at an endocrinology department in Xi'an, China. Each patient gave about 9.1 milliliters of peripheral blood, collected in an EDTA anticoagulant tube. Ficoll Paque Plus density gradient separation was used to isolate PBMCs, and no further T cell sorting was done. An Agilent 2100 Bioanalyzer and agarose gel were used to assess RNA quality, and a NanoDrop 2000 was used to measure RNA concentration. This clonotype has a count of ten or more. There is no known antigen for this receptor. Base qualities are not recorded, but no much larger clone differs from it by a single base. CDR1 SGHTA and CDR2 FQGNSA were looked up in the germline V gene. Measured from the cysteine to the phenylalanine, the CDR3 is 15 residues long. This entry keeps only the CDR3 DNA: 45 bases, framed from base 1. The germline V and J ends show losses of 5 bases and 7 bases respectively, and no gene match explains 8 bases of the junction.

The method was multiplex PCR. Sequencing used an Illumina HiSeq 4000. iRepertoire HTBI primers and Arm-PCR amplification of CDR3 regions were used to construct TCR beta libraries. Gel purification was performed on PCR products prior to sequencing. In the paper's pipeline: Gene usage analysis of CDR3 amino acid clonotypes used the 50 to 70 TRBV and 12 to 15 TRBJ segments found across samples. COPE and FqMerger were used to merge the filtered high-quality paired reads into contigs. BLAST was used to align contigs to IMGT TRBV, TRBD and TRBJ reference genes, with CDR3 defined following IMGT. Any clonotype with a frequency above 0.1% was counted as a highly expanded clone. Shannon entropy was used to measure repertoire diversity, and the Gini coefficient was used to measure V-J evenness. A clonotype found in more than one individual was treated as public. Using fastp trimming at Q25 and MiXCR clonotype assembly, TCRdb reanalyzed the public sequencing data and kept in-frame beta chains. Merged by CDR3 protein, the rows form single entries marked with the most common genes and DNA. Clone size and V and J calls follow TCRdb, not the original study. This sample is represented by hundreds of thousands of distinct CDR3 sequences; about 17% of them were singletons. The ten largest clones represent roughly a tenth of the sample.

What the study reported, not specific to this receptor: The study examined only peripheral blood because the primary lesion, thyroid tissue, could not be accessed. Preferential use of TRBV28, TRBJ1-2 and TRBJ2-5 was observed in persistent disease, whereas TRBV20-1 and TRBJ2-1 were favored in newly diagnosed disease. The authors noted that the small sample size was a limitation that may lower accuracy. Persistent Graves' disease patients showed lower TCR Shannon entropy and fewer highly expanded clones than newly diagnosed patients, suggesting clonal expansion. Only the TCR beta chain was sequenced and analyzed. More public clonotypes were shared among persistent patients (2,741) than among newly diagnosed patients (over 900).

The same sample was also studied in work on T cells in Graves' hyperthyroidism and ophthalmopathy. The second source states: Stable Graves' hyperthyroidism was defined as the absence of progression to ophthalmopathy over 18 months of follow-up. Hyperthyroidism patients were aged 18 to 65 years and newly diagnosed, with disease duration of less than 2 months. The study excluded patients with uncontrolled infections, other autoimmune diseases, pregnancy or lactation. Diagnoses were based on clinical symptoms, serum thyroxine and TRAb, thyroid ultrasound and orbital computed tomography. The TCR CDR3 was subjected to a first round of RT-PCR using the HTBI primer set and the Qiagen OneStep RT-PCR kit. Most expanded thyroid clonotypes (frequency above 0.001) were also found in blood, which suggests that blood repertoires may mirror thyroid immune responses. A 13 V-J signature model separated ophthalmopathy from stable hyperthyroidism, with about 90% sensitivity and roughly 82% specificity in cross-validation and 80%/75% in testing. During validation, the model predicted progression to ophthalmopathy a median of roughly 7.1 months ahead of onset, with almost 71% sensitivity and roughly 75% specificity. To identify distinguishing TCR V-J signatures, a discovery cohort of about 100 patients was used, comprising 43 with Graves' ophthalmopathy and around 60 with stable Graves' hyperthyroidism. Whether ophthalmopathy could be predicted prospectively was tested in an independent validation cohort made up of 18 to 20 hyperthyroidism patients plus 17 patients who later progressed to ophthalmopathy. The roughly 99 discovery patients were divided at random into training and test sets in a 7:3 ratio. In addition, the study compared T-cell repertoires in thyroid tissue and in blood from six Graves' hyperthyroidism patients. After blood sampling, hyperthyroidism patients were treated with methimazole at a starting dose of 30 mg daily, and ophthalmopathy patients were treated with high-dose intravenous methylprednisolone. A second multiplex PCR round built the libraries, followed by size selection and purification. Libraries were sequenced paired-end with 100 bp reads on an Illumina HiSeq2000. SOAPnuke was used to process the raw data, with reads discarded if the reads contained adapters or uncalled bases, had a mean Phred below 15, or lacked an exact constant-primer or identifier match. COPE v1.2.5 was used to merge the high-quality paired reads, and each unique nucleotide sequence was defined as a clonotype. MiTCR v1.1 was used to align the clonotypes against IMGT TRBV, TRBD and TRBJ reference segments. Analysis was restricted to V-J combinations with a frequency above 0.0001, which covered over 98% of repertoires. A TCS score was defined as the ratio between F50 (clonal expansion) and ExV (chaos), using BLOSUM62-based TCRdist between CDR3 peptides within each V-J. Welch's t-statistics and random forest reduced approximately 520 V-J features to roughly 13, which were used in a naive Bayes classifier (R e1071). No statistical method was used to set the sample size in advance, and investigators knew the group allocation. According to the paper, TCR Vbeta CDR3 sequencing was carried out on over 130 peripheral blood samples, which came from over 40 ophthalmopathy, fewer than 80 hyperthyroidism and roughly 17 progressor patients.

The sequence came from a woman under 40 with Graves disease. Donor details come from another sample of the same person, matched by shared clones. The chain is made from TRBV7-2 and TRBJ2-7, with 13 bases matching TRBD2. The specimen comprised peripheral blood mononuclear cells (PBMCs), sampled at new diagnosis, from a patient treated with antithyroid drugs. The DNA sequence reads TGTGCCAGCAGCACAGGACTAGCGGGAGTTAGTGAGCAGTACTTC. This translates into CASSTGLAGVSEQYF.